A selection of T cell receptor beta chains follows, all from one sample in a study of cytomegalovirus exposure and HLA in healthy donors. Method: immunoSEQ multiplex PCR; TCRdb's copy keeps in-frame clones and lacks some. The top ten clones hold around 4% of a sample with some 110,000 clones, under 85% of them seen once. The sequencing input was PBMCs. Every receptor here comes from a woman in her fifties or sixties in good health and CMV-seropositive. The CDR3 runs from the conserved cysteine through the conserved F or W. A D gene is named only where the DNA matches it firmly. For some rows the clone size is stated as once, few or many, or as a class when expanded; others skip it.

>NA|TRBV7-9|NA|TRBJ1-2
TGTGCCAGCGGAGGAACACAGGGTCGGGATTACTATGGCTACACCTTC
CASGGTQGRDYYGYTF
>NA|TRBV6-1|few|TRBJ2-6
TGTGCCGGGGCCTCTGGGGCCAACGTCCTGACTTTC
CAGASGANVLTF
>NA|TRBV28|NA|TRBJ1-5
TGTGCCAGCAGTTTAAGGCAGGGAAATAGCAATCAGCCCCAGCATTTT
CASSLRQGNSNQPQHF
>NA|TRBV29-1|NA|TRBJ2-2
TGCAGCGTTGAAGGCGGACACAACACCGGGGAGCTGTTTTTT
CSVEGGHNTGELFF
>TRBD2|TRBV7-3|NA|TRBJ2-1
TGTGCCAGCAGCCCCCAGTCGTTAGCGGGATCTCCCTACAATGAGCAGTTCTTC
CASSPQSLAGSPYNEQFF
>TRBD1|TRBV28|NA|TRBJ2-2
TGTGCCACCAATGACAGGGTGAACACCGGGGAGCTGTTTTTT
CATNDRVNTGELFF
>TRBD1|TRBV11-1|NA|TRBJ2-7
TGTGCCAGCAGCTTAACGAACCCCGGGACAGGGCCCCACGAGCAGTACTTC
CASSLTNPGTGPHEQYF
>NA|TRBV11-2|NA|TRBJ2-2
TGTGCCAGCAGCTCCTGGGGGGTCTTTGACACCGGGGAGCTGTTTTTT
CASSSWGVFDTGELFF
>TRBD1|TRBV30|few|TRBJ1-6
TGTGCCTGGAGGTTGACAGGGGGCGCCTATAATTCACCCCTCCACTTT
CAWRLTGGAYNSPLHF
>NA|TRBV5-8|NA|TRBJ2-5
TGTGCCAGCAGCTTGGCGACAATCGACCAGACCCAGTACTTC
CASSLATIDQTQYF
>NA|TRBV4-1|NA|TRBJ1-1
TGCGCCAGCAGCCAAGGATCGGGGACTATGAACACTGAAGCTTTCTTT
CASSQGSGTMNTEAFF
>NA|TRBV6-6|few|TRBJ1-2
TGTGCCAGCAGTTACAGCCGGTTGGGCTACACCTTC
CASSYSRLGYTF
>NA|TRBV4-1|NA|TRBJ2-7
TGCGCCAGCAGCCACGACATCTCCTACGAGCAGTACTTC
CASSHDISYEQYF
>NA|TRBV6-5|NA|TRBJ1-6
TGTGCCAGCAGTTCCCTGACAGGTTTGGGTTCACCCCTCCACTTT
CASSSLTGLGSPLHF
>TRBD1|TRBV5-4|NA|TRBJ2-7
TGTGCCAGCAGCTTCACAGGGGGCGAGCAGTACTTC
CASSFTGGEQYF
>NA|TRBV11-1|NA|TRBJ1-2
TGTGCCAGCAGCGGGCAGAGCAACTATGGCTACACCTTC
CASSGQSNYGYTF
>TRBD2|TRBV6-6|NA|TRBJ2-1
TGTGCCAGCACTAGCGGGGGTAGCTCCTACAATGAGCAGTTCTTC
CASTSGGSSYNEQFF
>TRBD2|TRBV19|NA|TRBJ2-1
TGTGCCAGTATCAAAGCGGGGGGCGCCTACAATGAGCAGTTCTTC
CASIKAGGAYNEQFF
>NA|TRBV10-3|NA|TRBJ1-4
TGTGCCACCCGAACGGCAGGGACTAATGAAAAACTGTTTTTT
CATRTAGTNEKLFF
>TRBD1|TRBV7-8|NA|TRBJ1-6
TGTGCCAGCAGCAACGTTCGGACAGGCCCTTCCTATAATTCACCCCTCCACTTT
CASSNVRTGPSYNSPLHF
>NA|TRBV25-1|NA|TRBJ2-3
TGTGCCAGCAGTGAAAGCGCTGTGACAGATACGCAGTATTTT
CASSESAVTDTQYF
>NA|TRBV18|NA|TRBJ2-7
TGTGCCAGCTCACCTATAATCACAGGGAACGAGCAGTACTTC
CASSPIITGNEQYF
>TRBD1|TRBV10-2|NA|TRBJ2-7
TGCGCCAGCAGTGAGGGGACGGGACAGGCCTACGAGCAGTACTTC
CASSEGTGQAYEQYF
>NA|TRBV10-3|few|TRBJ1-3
TGTGCCATCAGTGGGGCAAGGCGGGGCACCATATATTTT
CAISGARRGTIYF
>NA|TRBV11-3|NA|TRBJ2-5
TGTGCCAGCAGCTTAGTGTCCCAGGGCGAAGCCCAAGAGACCCAGTACTTC
CASSLVSQGEAQETQYF
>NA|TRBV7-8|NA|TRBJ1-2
TGTGCCAGCAGCTTATGGGGGGGTGGGGGGAGAAACTATGGCTACACCTTC
CASSLWGGGGRNYGYTF
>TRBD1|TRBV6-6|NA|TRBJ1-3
TGTGCCAGCAGTACAGGGGTCTCTGGAAACACCATATATTTT
CASSTGVSGNTIYF
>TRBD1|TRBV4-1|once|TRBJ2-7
TGCGCCAGCAGCCAAGGACAGGGGACCTACGAGCAGTACTTC
CASSQGQGTYEQYF
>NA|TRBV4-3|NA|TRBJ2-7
TGCGCCAGCAGCCAACCTCCCCTCCCTGAGGAGCAGTACTTC
CASSQPPLPEEQYF
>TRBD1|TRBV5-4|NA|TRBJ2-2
TGTGCCAGCAGCCTACAACAGGGGGCCCGGACCGGGGAGCTGTTTTTT
CASSLQQGARTGELFF
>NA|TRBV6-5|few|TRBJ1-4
TGTGCCAGCAGTTACTCGGGACACCGATTCAATGAAAAACTGTTTTTT
CASSYSGHRFNEKLFF
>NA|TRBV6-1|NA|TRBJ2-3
TGTGCCAGCAGTTTAATCGGGAGCACAGATACGCAGTATTTT
CASSLIGSTDTQYF
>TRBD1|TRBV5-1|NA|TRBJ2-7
TGCGCCAGCGGCAAGGGACAGCTCTACGAGCAGTACTTC
CASGKGQLYEQYF
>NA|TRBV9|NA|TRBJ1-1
TGTGCCAGCAGCCCAGGGGACCCCAACACTGAAGCTTTCTTT
CASSPGDPNTEAFF
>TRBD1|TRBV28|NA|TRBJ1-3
TGTGCCAGCAGGGAACCTGTGGGACAGAGCTCTGGAAACACCATATATTTT
CASREPVGQSSGNTIYF
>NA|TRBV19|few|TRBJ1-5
TGTGCCAGTAGGATCACCGGGACAACCTACGATAGCAATCAGCCCCAGCATTTT
CASRITGTTYDSNQPQHF
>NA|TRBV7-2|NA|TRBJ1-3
TGTGCCAGCAGCTTAAATCAGGGTCGATCTGGAAACACCATATATTTT
CASSLNQGRSGNTIYF
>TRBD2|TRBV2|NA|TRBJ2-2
TGTGCCAGCAGTCGACTAGCGGGGGGCGTCACCGGGGAGCTGTTTTTT
CASSRLAGGVTGELFF
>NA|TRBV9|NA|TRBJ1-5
TGTGCCAGCAGCGGCGATGGGGGGGATCAGCCCCAGCATTTT
CASSGDGGDQPQHF
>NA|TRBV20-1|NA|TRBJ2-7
TGCAGTGCTAGAGGTGGCCACGAGCAGTACTTC
CSARGGHEQYF
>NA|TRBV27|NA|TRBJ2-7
TGTGCCACCACCGACAGCTCCTACGAGCAGTACTTC
CATTDSSYEQYF
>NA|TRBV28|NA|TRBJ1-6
TGTGCCAGCAGTCCAGGGCTATTAGATTCACCCCTCCACTTT
CASSPGLLDSPLHF
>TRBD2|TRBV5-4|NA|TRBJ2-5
TGTGCCAGCAGCCGGGGGGGACGAGGGGAGACCCAGTACTTC
CASSRGGRGETQYF
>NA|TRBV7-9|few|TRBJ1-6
TGTTCCAGCAGCTTACGGGGGAGGGAAGGGTCACCCCTCCACTTT
CSSSLRGREGSPLHF
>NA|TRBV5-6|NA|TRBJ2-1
TGTGCCAGCAGCTTGGTACTAGGAGCAGAAAATGAGCAGTTCTTC
CASSLVLGAENEQFF
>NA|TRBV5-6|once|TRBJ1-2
TGTGCCAGCAGCTTGACTTCCTTCTATGGCTACACCTTC
CASSLTSFYGYTF
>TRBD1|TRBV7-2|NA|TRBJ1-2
TGTGCCAGCAGCTTGACCTCAGGGGGAGTTGGCTACACCTTC
CASSLTSGGVGYTF
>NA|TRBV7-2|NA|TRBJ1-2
TGTGCCAGCAGCTCAGCCTCAGGGGATGGGGGCTACACCTTC
CASSSASGDGGYTF
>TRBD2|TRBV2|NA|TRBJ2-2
TGTGCCAGCAGTGTAACTAGCGGGGAATTCACCGGGGAGCTGTTTTTT
CASSVTSGEFTGELFF
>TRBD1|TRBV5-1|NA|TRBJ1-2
TGCGCCAGCAGCTGGACAGGGGGCAACTATGGCTACACCTTC
CASSWTGGNYGYTF
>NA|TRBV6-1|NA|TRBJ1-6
TGTGCCAGCAGCCGGGACATTTATAATTCACCCCTCCACTTT
CASSRDIYNSPLHF
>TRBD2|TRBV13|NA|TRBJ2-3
TGTGCCAGCAGCTTAGGTCCTAGCGGGGGGGGAGATACGCAGTATTTT
CASSLGPSGGGDTQYF